This T cell receptor beta chain was identified in a study of cytomegalovirus exposure and HLA in healthy donors. Overall study context: Tens of millions of unique TCRs from HLA-typed donors were held in an early release of data.

Points on this clone: What it binds is not known.

Study outcomes and limitations: For TCR beta chains, V- and J-gene trimming was later linked to a missense DCLRE1C variant. In a later analysis, at a false discovery rate of 0.05, 15,000 to 20,000 TCR beta sequences were associated with HLA alleles. A later analysis, which compared TCR beta chains of equal frequency, found the HLA-associated ones more clonally expanded.

The study ran its PCR with 60 Vbeta and 13 Jbeta primers. Measured with immunoSEQ multiplex PCR; TCRdb has only the in-frame clones, and not every one. The sample carries some 150,000 clones, around 75% recorded once. The CDR3 spans 16 residues. Per germline, CDR1 GTSNPN and CDR2 SVGIG (reference sequence). After removal of 7 bases from V and 0 bases from J, the junction contained 13 bases not matched to a gene. The chain couples TRBV30 to TRBJ2-3, with 7 bases fitting TRBD1. This TCR derives from a man in his 60s in good health and CMV-seronegative. The sample comprised PBMCs. The CDR3 sequence is CASTGADSSSTDTQYF. The DNA of the CDR3 is TGTGCCTCCACAGGGGCCGATTCTTCTAGCACAGATACGCAGTATTTT.